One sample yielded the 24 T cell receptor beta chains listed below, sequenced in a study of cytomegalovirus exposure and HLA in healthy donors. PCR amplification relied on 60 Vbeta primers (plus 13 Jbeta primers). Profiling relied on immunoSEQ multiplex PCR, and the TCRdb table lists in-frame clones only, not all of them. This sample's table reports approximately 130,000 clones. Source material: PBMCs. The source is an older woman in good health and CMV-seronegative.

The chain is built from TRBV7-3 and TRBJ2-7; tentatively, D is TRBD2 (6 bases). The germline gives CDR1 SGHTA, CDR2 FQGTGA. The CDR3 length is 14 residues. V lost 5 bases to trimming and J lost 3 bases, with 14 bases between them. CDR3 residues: CASSQGPGVYEQYF. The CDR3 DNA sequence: TGTGCCAGCAGCCAAGGTCCGGGGGTCTACGAGCAGTACTTC.

The CDR3 spells CATARGAGTYEQYF. CDR3 in DNA: TGTGCCACGGCCCGCGGGGCCGGGACCTACGAGCAGTACTTC. The chain combines TRBV6-5 with TRBJ2-7; perhaps TRBD2 as D (6 bases). Germline assignment: CDR1 MNHEY and CDR2 SVGAGI. There are 14 residues in the CDR3. V was cut by 10 bases and J by 2 bases, with 18 bases left in between.

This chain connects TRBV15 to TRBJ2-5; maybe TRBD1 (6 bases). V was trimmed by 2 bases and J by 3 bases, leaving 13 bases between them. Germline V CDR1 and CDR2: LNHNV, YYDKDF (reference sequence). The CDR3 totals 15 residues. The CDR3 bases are TGTGCCACCAGCAGACAGGGGATGGGAGAAGAGACCCAGTACTTC. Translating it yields CATSRQGMGEETQYF.

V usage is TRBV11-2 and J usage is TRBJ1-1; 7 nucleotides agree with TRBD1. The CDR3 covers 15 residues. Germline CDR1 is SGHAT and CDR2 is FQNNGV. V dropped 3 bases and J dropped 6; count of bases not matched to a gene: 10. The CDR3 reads CASSFLYRGLSEAFF. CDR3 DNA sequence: TGTGCCAGCAGCTTCCTCTACAGGGGCCTATCTGAAGCTTTCTTT.

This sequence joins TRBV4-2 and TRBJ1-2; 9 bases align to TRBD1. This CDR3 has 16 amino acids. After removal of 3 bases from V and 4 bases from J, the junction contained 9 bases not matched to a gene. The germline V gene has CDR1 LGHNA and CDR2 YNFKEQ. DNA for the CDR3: TGTGCCAGCAGCCAGACTCCGGGACAGGGCCTCTATGGCTACACCTTC. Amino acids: CASSQTPGQGLYGYTF.

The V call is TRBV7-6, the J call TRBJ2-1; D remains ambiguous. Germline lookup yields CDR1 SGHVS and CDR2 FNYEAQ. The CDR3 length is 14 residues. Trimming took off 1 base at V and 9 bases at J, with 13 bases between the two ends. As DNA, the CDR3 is TGTGCCAGCAGCTTAGGCGCAGGCCCCGTTGAGCAGTTCTTC. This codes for CASSLGAGPVEQFF.

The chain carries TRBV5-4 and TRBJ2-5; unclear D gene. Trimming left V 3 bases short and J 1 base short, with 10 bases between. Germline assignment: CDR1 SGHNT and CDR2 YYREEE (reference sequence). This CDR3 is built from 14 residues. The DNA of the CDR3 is TGTGCCAGCAGCTCTTACGCACTCCAAGAGACCCAGTACTTC. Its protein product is CASSSYALQETQYF.

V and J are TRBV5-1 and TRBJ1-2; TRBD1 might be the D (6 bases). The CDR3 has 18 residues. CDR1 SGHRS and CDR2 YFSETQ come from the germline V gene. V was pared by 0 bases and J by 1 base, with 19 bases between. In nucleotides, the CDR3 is TGCGCCAGCAGCTTGGGTCTATCGCGGGGGGCTTTTAACTATGGCTACACCTTC. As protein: CASSLGLSRGAFNYGYTF.

CDR3 sequence reads: CASRDRGHNEQFF. The CDR3 DNA follows: TGTGCCAGCAGGGACAGGGGGCACAATGAGCAGTTCTTC. V is TRBV2 and J is TRBJ2-1, with 11 bases lining up with TRBD1. V shed 6 bases and J 5 bases; nucleotides not matched to a gene: 0. The germline gives CDR1 SNHLY, CDR2 FYNNEI. The CDR3 loop spans 13 amino acids.

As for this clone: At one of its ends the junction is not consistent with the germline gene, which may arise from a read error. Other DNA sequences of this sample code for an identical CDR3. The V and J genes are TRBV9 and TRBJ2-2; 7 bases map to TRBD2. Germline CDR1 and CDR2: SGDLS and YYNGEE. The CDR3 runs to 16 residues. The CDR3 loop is CASSVASGRAFGELFF. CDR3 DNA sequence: TGCGCCAGCAGCGTAGCTAGCGGCAGGGCATTCGGGGAGCTGTTTTTT.

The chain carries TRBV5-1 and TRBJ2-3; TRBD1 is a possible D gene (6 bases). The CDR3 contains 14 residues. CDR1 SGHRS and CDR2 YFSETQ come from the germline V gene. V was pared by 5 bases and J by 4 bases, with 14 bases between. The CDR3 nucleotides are TGCGCCAGCAGAGGACAGCCGAGCGCAGATACGCAGTATTTT. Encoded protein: CASRGQPSADTQYF.

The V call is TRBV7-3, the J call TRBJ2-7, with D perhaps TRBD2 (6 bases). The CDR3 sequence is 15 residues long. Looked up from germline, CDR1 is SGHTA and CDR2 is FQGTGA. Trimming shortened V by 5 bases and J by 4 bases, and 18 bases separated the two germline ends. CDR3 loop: CASSPGDGPGYEQYF. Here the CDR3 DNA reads TGTGCCAGCAGCCCGGGGGACGGGCCCGGGTACGAGCAGTACTTC.

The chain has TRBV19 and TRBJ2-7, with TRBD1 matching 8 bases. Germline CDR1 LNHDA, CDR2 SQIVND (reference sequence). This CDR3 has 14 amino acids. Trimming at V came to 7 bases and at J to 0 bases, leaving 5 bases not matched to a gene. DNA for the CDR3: TGTGCCAGTACCTGGACAGGGAGCTCCTACGAGCAGTACTTC. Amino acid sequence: CASTWTGSSYEQYF. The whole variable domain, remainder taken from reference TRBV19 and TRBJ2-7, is DGGITQSPKYLFRKEGQNVTLSCEQNLNHDAMYWYRQDPGQGLRLIYYSQIVNDFQKGDIAEGYSVSREKKESFPLTVTSAQKNPTAFYLCASTWTGSSYEQYFGPGTRLTVT.

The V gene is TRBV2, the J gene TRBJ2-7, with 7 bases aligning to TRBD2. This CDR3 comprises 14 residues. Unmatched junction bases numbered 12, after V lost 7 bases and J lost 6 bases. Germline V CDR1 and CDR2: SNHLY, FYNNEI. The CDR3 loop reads CASTMVGRAGEQYF. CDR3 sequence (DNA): TGTGCCAGCACCATGGTGGGGAGGGCGGGCGAGCAGTACTTC.

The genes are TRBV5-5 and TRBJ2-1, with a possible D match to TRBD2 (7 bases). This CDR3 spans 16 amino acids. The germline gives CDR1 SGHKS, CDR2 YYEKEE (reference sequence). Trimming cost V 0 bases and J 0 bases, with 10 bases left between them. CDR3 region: CASSLGRGGSYNEQFF. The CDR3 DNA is TGTGCCAGCAGCTTGGGGAGGGGGGGCTCCTACAATGAGCAGTTCTTC.

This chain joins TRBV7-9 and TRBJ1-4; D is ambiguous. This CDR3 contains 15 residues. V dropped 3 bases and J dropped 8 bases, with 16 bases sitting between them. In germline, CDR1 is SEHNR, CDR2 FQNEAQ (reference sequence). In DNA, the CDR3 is TGTGCCAGCAGCTTCCGAAGCGGAGTTGACGAAAAACTGTTTTTT. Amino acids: CASSFRSGVDEKLFF. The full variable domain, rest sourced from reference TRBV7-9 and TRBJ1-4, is DTGVSQNPRHKITKRGQNVTFRCDPISEHNRLYWYRQTLGQGPEFLTYFQNEAQLEKSRLLSDRFSAERPKGSFSTLEIQRTEQGDSAMYLCASSFRSGVDEKLFFGSGTQLSVL.

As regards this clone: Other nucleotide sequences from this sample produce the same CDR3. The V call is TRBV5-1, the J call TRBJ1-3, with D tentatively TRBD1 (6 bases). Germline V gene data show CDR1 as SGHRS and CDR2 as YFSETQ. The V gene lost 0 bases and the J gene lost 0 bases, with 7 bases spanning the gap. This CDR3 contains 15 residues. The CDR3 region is CASSLGQASGNTIYF. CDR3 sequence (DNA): TGCGCCAGCAGCTTGGGACAGGCCTCTGGAAACACCATATATTTT.

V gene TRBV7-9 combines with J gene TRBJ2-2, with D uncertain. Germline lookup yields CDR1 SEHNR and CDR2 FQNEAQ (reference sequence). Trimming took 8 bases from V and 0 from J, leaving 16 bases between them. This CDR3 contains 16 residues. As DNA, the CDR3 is TGTGCCAGCTCTCCCGGTCACTCCGCGAACACCGGGGAGCTGTTTTTT. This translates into CASSPGHSANTGELFF.

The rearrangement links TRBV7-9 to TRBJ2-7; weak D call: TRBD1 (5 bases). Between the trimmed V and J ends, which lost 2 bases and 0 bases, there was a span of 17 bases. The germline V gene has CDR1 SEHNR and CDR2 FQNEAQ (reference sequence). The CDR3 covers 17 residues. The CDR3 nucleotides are TGTGCCAGCAGCTTAAGGTTTTTGGACACCGTCTCCTACGAGCAGTACTTC. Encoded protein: CASSLRFLDTVSYEQYF. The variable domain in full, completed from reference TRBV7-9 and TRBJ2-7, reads DTGVSQNPRHKITKRGQNVTFRCDPISEHNRLYWYRQTLGQGPEFLTYFQNEAQLEKSRLLSDRFSAERPKGSFSTLEIQRTEQGDSAMYLCASSLRFLDTVSYEQYFGPGTRLTVT.

The CDR3 loop reads CASSSPGTGTDTQYF. DNA for the CDR3: TGTGCCAGCAGTTCCCCCGGGACAGGCACAGATACGCAGTATTTT. The V call is TRBV28, the J call TRBJ2-3, with 7 bases fitting TRBD1. The junction had 5 bases not matched to a gene; V was cut back by 4 bases and J by 1 base. This CDR3 has 15 amino acids. CDR1 and CDR2 from the germline V gene are MDHEN and SYDVKM.

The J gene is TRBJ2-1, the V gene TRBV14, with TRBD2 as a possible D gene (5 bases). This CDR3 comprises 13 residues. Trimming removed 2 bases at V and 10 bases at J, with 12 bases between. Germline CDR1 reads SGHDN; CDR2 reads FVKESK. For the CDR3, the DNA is TGTGCCAGCAGCCAATTCGAGGGAAGGGAGCAGTTCTTC. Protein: CASSQFEGREQFF.

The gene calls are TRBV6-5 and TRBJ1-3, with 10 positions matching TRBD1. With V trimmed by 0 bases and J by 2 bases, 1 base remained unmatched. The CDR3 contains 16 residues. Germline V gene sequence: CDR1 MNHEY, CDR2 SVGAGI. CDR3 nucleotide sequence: TGTGCCAGCAGTTACTCCGACAGGGGGCCTGGAAACACCATATATTTT. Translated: CASSYSDRGPGNTIYF.

CDR3 nucleotide sequence: TGTGCCAGCAGTGAAGTTTTCTCCGGGACAGGGGGCACAGATACGCAGTATTTT. Its protein product is CASSEVFSGTGGTDTQYF. This chain uses TRBV6-1 with TRBJ2-3; 10 bases fit TRBD1. Germline trimming cut 1 base from V and 1 base from J; bases unmatched to any gene: 8. Germline values: CDR1 MNHNS, CDR2 SASEGT. This CDR3 region has 18 residues.

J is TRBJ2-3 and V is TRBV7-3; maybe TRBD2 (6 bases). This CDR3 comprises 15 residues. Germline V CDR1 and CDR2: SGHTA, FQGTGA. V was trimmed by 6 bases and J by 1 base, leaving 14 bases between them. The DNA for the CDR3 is TGTGCCAGCAGTCAAGGGTGGGGGGGCACAGATACGCAGTATTTT. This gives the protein CASSQGWGGTDTQYF.